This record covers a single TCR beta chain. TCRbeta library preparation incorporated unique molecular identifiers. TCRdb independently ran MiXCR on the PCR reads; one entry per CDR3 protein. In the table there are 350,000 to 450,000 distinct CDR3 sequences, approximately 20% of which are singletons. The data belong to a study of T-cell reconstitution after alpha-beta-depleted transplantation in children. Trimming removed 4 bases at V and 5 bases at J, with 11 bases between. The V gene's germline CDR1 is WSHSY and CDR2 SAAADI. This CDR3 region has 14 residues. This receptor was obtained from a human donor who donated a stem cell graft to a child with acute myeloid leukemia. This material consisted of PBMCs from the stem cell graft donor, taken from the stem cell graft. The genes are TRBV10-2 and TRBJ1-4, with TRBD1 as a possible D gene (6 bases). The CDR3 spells CASSGLGANEKLFF. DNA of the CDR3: TGCGCCAGCAGTGGGTTGGGGGCGAATGAAAAACTGTTTTTT.